The 12 T cell receptor beta chains presented below share a single source sample, sequenced in a study of CD8 T cells in ankylosing spondylitis. TCRdb fed the 5' RACE reads into MiXCR, producing one record per CDR3 protein. The sample holds under 300,000 distinct CDR3 sequences; more than 9% are singletons and the top ten take 2.5% to 3%. Sequencing was performed on blood, either unsorted or a sorted T cell fraction (not recorded which). The receptors come from a male donor with ankylosing spondylitis or in good health (not recorded which).

This clonotype was picked up many times. This chain uses TRBV5-1 with TRBJ2-7; D is possibly TRBD2 (6 bases). Germline V gene sequence: CDR1 SGHRS, CDR2 YFSETQ. V shed 1 base and J shed 3 bases, with 8 bases lying between them. The CDR3 runs to 13 residues. The CDR3 DNA follows: TGCGCCAGCAGCTTGTCGGACTACTACGAGCAGTACTTC. This sequence encodes CASSLSDYYEQYF.

In its sample, this clonotype was seen many times. V and J are TRBV6-2 or TRBV6-3 and TRBJ1-3; D possibly corresponds to TRBD1 (5 bases). This CDR3 is 15 amino acids long. The germline V gene encodes CDR1 MNHEY and CDR2 SVGEGT. The V gene lost 2 bases and the J gene lost 0 bases, with 8 bases spanning the gap. The CDR3 nucleotides are TGTGCCAGCAGTTACCTGCAGGGCTCTGGAAACACCATATATTTT. Amino acid sequence: CASSYLQGSGNTIYF.

Many counts were recorded for this clonotype. The chain carries TRBV15 and TRBJ2-1, with D tentatively TRBD1 or TRBD2 (5 bases each). CDR3 length: 14 amino acids. V gave up 0 bases and J gave up 7 bases, with 10 bases separating them. From germline, CDR1 is LNHNV and CDR2 YYDKDF (reference sequence). CDR3 sequence: CATSRDGAVNEQFF. The CDR3 DNA reads as TGTGCCACCAGCAGAGACGGGGCCGTGAATGAGCAGTTCTTC.

This clonotype appeared many times. The chain links TRBV29-1 to TRBJ2-7, with 16 bases aligning to TRBD2. V lost 2 bases and J lost 5; bases outside the gene matches: 6. Germline CDR1 is SQVTM and CDR2 is ANQGSEA. There are 16 residues in the CDR3. The CDR3 here is CSVEPGLAGGQNEQYF. The CDR3 DNA reads TGCAGCGTTGAACCGGGACTAGCGGGGGGGCAAAACGAGCAGTACTTC.

As for this clonotype: This may arise from a read error, as a much more abundant clone is one base away. This rearrangement joins TRBV29-1 to TRBJ1-4; D is unresolved. The CDR3 sequence is 17 residues long. Germline assignment: CDR1 SQVTM and CDR2 ANQGSEA. The V end lost 5 bases, the J end lost 6 bases, and 25 bases lay between the germline ends. The CDR3 DNA is TGCAGCGTTCTAACCCCGACAAGGAGAGAAGGAGATGAAAAACTGTTTTTT. Translation: CSVLTPTRREGDEKLFF.

Many counts were recorded for this clonotype. The rearrangement joins TRBV5-1 to TRBJ2-2, with TRBD1 identical over 12 bases. The trim removed 4 bases at V and 5 bases at J, leaving 9 bases unmatched. Germline CDR1 reads SGHRS; CDR2 reads YFSETQ. The CDR3 has 17 residues. In DNA, the CDR3 is TGCGCCAGCAGCCTGGGGACAGGGGGCGGACAAACCGGGGAGCTGTTTTTT. As protein: CASSLGTGGGQTGELFF.

This clonotype was recorded many times. V gene TRBV27 combines with J gene TRBJ1-1; the D gene is possibly TRBD1 (5 bases). The CDR3 consists of 14 residues. Germline values: CDR1 MNHEY, CDR2 SMNVEV (reference sequence). Between the trimmed V and J ends, which lost 2 bases and 11 bases, there was a span of 18 bases. The CDR3 nucleotides are TGTGCCAGCAGTTTAGAGAGGGAGGGGATGAGTGCTTTCTTT. It codes for CASSLEREGMSAFF.

The table lists this clonotype with many counts. The chain has TRBV12-3 or TRBV12-4 and TRBJ1-2; D is perhaps TRBD1 (5 bases). V dropped 3 bases and J dropped 5 bases, with 13 bases sitting between them. CDR3 size: 14 residues. The CDR3 bases are TGTGCCAGCAGTTTGGAATACAGGCCATATGGCTACACCTTC. Protein sequence: CASSLEYRPYGYTF.

The sample holds many counts of this clonotype. V is TRBV11-2 and J is TRBJ2-5; 8 bases fit TRBD1. V was pared by 6 bases and J by 4 bases, with 7 bases of the junction left unmatched. This CDR3 is built from 14 residues. Germline V gene sequence: CDR1 SGHAT, CDR2 FQNNGV. The CDR3 here is CASSPRTGTETQYF. The CDR3 DNA reads as TGTGCCAGCAGTCCGAGGACAGGGACAGAGACCCAGTACTTC. Complete variable domain (other parts from reference TRBV11-2 and TRBJ2-5): EAGVAQSPRYKIIEKRQSVAFWCNPISGHATLYWYQQILGQGPKLLIQFQNNGVVDDSQLPKDRFSAERLKGVDSTLKIQPAKLEDSAVYLCASSPRTGTETQYFGPGTRLLVL.

This clonotype appeared many times. V gene TRBV29-1 combines with J gene TRBJ2-5, with TRBD2 identical over 9 bases. The J segment lost 0 bases and the V segment lost 6 bases, leaving 5 bases of the junction unmatched. This CDR3 comprises 14 residues. CDR1 SQVTM and CDR2 ANQGSEA come from the germline V gene. CDR3 sequence reads: CSVRTSVYQETQYF. DNA for the CDR3: TGCAGCGTCCGGACTAGCGTATACCAAGAGACCCAGTACTTC. Together with reference TRBV29-1 and TRBJ2-5, the CDR3 gives the full variable domain: SAVISQKPSRDICQRGTSLTIQCQVDSQVTMMFWYRQQPGQSLTLIATANQGSEATYESGFVIDKFPISRPNLTFSTLTVSNMSPEDSSIYLCSVRTSVYQETQYFGPGTRLLVL.

This clonotype was seen at least ten times. This chain uses TRBV12-3 or TRBV12-4 with TRBJ2-1; 11 positions match TRBD2. The CDR3 consists of 15 residues. The V segment lost 4 bases and the J segment 7 bases; nucleotides outside the gene matches: 6. CDR3 bases: TGTGCCAGCAGTTCACTAGCGGGAGTGCGTAATGAGCAGTTCTTC. It translates to CASSSLAGVRNEQFF.

This clonotype was observed a handful of times. The chain employs TRBV5-1 and TRBJ1-1; D is ambiguous. The CDR3 is made up of 14 amino acids. V lost 0 bases and J 1 base, leaving 7 bases between the germline ends. Germline CDR1 SGHRS, CDR2 YFSETQ. This chain's CDR3 is CASSLDPANTEAFF. The CDR3 DNA reads as TGCGCCAGCAGCTTGGACCCCGCGAACACTGAAGCTTTCTTT. Full variable domain (remainder filled in from reference TRBV5-1 and TRBJ1-1): KAGVTQTPRYLIKTRGQQVTLSCSPISGHRSVSWYQQTPGQGLQFLFEYFSETQRNKGNFPGRFSGRQFSNSRSEMNVSTLELGDSALYLCASSLDPANTEAFFGQGTRLTVV.